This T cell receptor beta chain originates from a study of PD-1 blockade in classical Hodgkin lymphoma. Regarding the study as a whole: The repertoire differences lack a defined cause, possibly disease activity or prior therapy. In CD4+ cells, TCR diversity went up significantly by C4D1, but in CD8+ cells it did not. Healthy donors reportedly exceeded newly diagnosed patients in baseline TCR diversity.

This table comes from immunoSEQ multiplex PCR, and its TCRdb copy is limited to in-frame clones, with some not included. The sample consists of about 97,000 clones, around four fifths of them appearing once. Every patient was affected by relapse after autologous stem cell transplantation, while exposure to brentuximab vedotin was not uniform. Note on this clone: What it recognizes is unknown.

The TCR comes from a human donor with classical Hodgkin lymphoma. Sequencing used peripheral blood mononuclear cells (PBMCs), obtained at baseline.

This CDR3 is CASSMSGRTEAFF. For the CDR3, the DNA is TGTGCCAGTAGTATGTCAGGGCGCACTGAAGCTTTCTTT. The chain joins TRBV19 to TRBJ1-1; D might be TRBD1 (5 bases). This CDR3 has 13 amino acids. Germline-derived CDR1 and CDR2 are LNHDA and SQIVND (reference sequence). Trimming removed 3 bases at V and 4 bases at J, with 9 bases between.